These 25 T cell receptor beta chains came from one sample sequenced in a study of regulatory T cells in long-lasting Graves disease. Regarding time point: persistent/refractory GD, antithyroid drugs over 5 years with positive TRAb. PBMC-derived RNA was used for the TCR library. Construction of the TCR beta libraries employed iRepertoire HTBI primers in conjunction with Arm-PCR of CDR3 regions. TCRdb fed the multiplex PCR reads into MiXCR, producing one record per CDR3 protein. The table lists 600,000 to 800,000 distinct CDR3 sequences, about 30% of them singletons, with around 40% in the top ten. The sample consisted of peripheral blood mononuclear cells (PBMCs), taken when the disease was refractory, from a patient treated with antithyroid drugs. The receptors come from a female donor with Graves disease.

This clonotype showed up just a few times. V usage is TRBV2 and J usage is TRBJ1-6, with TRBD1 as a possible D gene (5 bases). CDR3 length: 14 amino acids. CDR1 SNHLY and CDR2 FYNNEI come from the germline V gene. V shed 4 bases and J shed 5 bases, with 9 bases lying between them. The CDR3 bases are TGTGCCAGCAGTGGGACATCCAATAATTCACCCCTCCACTTT. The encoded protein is CASSGTSNNSPLHF.

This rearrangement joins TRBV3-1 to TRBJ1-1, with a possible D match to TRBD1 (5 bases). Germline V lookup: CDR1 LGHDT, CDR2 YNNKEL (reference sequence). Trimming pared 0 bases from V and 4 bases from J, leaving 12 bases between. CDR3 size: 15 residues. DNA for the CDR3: TGTGCCAGCAGCCAAGAGGGGGGAGGGGTCACTGAAGCTTTCTTT. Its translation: CASSQEGGGVTEAFF.

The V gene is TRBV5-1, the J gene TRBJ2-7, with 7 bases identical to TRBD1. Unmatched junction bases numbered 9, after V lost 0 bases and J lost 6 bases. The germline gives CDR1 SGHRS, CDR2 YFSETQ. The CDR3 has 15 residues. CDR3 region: CASSLGTGPLAEQYF. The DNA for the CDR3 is TGCGCCAGCAGCTTGGGGACAGGACCCCTGGCCGAGCAGTACTTC.

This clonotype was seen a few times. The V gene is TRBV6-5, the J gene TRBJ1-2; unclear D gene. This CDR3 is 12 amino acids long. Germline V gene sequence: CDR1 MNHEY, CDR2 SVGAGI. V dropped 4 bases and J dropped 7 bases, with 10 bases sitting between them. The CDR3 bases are TGTGCCAGCAGTTCCGACCTAGGTGGCTACACCTTC. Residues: CASSSDLGGYTF.

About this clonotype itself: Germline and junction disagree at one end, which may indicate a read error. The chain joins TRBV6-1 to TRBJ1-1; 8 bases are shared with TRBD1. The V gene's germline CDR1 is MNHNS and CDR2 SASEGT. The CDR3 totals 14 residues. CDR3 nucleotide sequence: TGTGCCTCCTTCCGGGACAGGACGAACACTGAAGCTCTCTTT. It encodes CASFRDRTNTEALF.

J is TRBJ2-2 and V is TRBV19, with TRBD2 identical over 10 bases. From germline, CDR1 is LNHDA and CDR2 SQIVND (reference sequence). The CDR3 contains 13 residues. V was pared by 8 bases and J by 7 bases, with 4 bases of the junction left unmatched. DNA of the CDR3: TGTGCCAGTTTCATAGCGGGAGGCGGGGAGCTGTTTTTT. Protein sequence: CASFIAGGGELFF.

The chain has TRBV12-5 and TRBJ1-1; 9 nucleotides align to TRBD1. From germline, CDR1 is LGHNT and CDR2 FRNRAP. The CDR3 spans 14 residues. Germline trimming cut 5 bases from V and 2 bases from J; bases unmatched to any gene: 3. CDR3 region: CASGPGQGNTEAFF. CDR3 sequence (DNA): TGTGCTAGTGGTCCGGGACAGGGAAACACTGAAGCTTTCTTT.

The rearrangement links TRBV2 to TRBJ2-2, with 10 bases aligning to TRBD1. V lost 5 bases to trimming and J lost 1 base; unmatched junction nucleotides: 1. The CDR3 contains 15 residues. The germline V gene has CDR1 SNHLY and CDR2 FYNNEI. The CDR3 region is CASSWDRGNTGELFF. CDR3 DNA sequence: TGTGCCAGCAGTTGGGACAGGGGGAACACCGGGGAGCTGTTTTTT.

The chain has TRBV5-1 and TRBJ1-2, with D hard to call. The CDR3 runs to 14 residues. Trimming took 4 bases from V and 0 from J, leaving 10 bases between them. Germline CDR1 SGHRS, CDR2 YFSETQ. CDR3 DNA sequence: TGCGCCAGCAGCGTCAGTCCAACTAACTATGGCTACACCTTC. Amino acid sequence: CASSVSPTNYGYTF.

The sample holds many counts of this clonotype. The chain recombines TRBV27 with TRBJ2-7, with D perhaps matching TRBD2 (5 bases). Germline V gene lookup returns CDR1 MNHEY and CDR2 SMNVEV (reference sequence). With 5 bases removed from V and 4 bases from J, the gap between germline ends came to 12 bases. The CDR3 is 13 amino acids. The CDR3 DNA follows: TGTGCCAGCAGTCCTGCCACTAGATACGAGCAGTACTTC. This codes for CASSPATRYEQYF.

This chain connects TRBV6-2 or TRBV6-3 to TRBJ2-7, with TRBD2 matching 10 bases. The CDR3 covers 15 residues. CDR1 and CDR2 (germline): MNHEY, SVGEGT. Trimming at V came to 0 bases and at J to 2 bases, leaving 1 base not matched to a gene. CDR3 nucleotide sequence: TGTGCCAGCAGTTACTCCGGACTAGCGGCCTACGAGCAGTACTTC. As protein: CASSYSGLAAYEQYF.

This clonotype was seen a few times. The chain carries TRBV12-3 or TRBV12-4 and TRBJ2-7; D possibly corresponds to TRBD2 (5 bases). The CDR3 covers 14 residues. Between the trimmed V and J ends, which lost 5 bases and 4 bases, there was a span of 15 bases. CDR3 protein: CASSPRRLLYEQYF. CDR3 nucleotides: TGTGCCAGCAGTCCACGGAGGTTGTTGTACGAGCAGTACTTC.

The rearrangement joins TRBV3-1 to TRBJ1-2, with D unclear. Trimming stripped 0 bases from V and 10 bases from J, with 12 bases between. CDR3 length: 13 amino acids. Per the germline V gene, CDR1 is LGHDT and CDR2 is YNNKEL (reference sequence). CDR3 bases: TGTGCCAGCAGCCAAGAAGTAGGGTCCGACTACACCTTC. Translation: CASSQEVGSDYTF.

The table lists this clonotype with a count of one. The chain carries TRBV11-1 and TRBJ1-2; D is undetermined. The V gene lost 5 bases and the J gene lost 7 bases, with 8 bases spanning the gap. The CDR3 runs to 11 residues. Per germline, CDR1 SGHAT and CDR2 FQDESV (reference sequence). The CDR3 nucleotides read TGTGCCAGCAGCGAAAGCCCTGGCTACACCTTC. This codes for CASSESPGYTF.

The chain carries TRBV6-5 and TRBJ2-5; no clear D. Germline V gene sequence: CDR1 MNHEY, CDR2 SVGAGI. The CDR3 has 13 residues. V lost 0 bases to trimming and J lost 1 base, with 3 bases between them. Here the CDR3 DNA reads TGTGCCAGCAGTTACTCTCCCCAAGAGACCCAGTACTTC. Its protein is CASSYSPQETQYF.

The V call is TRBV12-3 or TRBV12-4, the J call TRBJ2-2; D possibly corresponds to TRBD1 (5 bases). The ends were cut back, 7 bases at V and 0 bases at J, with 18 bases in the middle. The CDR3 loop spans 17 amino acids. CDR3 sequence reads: CASIPSRVGANTGELFF. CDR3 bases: TGTGCCAGCATCCCAAGCAGGGTTGGCGCGAACACCGGGGAGCTGTTTTTT.

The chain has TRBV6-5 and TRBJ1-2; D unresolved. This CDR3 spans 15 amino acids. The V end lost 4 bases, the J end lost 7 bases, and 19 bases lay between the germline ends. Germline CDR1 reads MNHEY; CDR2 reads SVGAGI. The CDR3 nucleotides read TGTGCCAGCAGTTCAACCGAGGGAACAAGGGCTGGCTACACCTTC. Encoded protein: CASSSTEGTRAGYTF.

As DNA, the CDR3 is TGTGCCAGCAGCTCAAGGACTAGCGGGAAAAGCACCGGGGAGCTGTTTTTT. Translating gives CASSSRTSGKSTGELFF. The chain couples TRBV13 to TRBJ2-2; TRBD2 matches 12 bases. Germline CDR1 is PRHDT and CDR2 is FYEKMQ (reference sequence). This CDR3 comprises 17 residues. The J segment lost 4 bases and the V segment lost 4 bases, leaving 7 bases of the junction unmatched.

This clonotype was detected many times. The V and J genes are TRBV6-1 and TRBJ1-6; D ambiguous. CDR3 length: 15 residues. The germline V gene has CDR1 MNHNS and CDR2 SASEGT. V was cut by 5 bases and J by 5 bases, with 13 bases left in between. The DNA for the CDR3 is TGTGCCAGCAGTACAACCGGGCCTAATAATTCACCCCTCCACTTT. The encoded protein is CASSTTGPNNSPLHF.

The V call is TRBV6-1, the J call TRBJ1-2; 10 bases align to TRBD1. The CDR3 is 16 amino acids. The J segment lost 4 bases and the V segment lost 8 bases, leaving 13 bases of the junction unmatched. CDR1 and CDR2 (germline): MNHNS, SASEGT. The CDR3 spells CASSLGGQGMIYGYTF. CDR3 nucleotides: TGTGCCAGCTCCCTAGGGGGACAGGGGATGATCTATGGCTACACCTTC.

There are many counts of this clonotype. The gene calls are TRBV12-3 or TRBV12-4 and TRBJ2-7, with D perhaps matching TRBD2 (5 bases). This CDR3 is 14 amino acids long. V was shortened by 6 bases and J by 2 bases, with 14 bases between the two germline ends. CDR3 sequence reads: CASSKVGSTYEQYF. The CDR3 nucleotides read TGTGCCAGCAGCAAGGTGGGGAGCACCTACGAGCAGTACTTC.

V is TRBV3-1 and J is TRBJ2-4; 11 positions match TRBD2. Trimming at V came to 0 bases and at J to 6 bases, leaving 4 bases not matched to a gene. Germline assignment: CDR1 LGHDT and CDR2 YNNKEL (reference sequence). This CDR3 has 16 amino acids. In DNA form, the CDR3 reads TGTGCCAGCAGCCAAGATTTAGGGACTAGCGGAAACATTCAGTACTTC. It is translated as CASSQDLGTSGNIQYF.

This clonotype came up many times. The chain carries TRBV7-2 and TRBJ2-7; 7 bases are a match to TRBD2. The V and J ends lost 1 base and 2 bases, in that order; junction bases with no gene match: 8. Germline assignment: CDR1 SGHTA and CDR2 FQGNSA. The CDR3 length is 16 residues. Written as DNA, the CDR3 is TGTGCCAGCAGCTTAGGGGGCGGGAGTGTCGCCTACGAGCAGTACTTC. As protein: CASSLGGGSVAYEQYF.

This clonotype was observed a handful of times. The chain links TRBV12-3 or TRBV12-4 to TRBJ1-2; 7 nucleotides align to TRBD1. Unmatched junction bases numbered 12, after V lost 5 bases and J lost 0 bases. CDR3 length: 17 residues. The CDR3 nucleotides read TGTGCCAGCAGTCAAGTGTTTCAGGGGGGAACTAACTATGGCTACACCTTC. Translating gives CASSQVFQGGTNYGYTF.

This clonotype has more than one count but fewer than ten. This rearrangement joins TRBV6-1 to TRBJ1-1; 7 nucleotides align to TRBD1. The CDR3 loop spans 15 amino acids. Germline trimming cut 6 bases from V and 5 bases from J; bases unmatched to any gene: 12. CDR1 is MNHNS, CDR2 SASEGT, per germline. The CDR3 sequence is CASRRVTGEGTEAFF. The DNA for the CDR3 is TGTGCCAGCAGGCGCGTTACAGGGGAGGGAACTGAAGCTTTCTTT.